The following is a T cell receptor beta chain sequence with its context. The data originate from a study of blood T cell repertoires in COVID-19. The wider study: COVID-19 samples, acute and convalescent, were from the United States, Italy and Spain. PBMCs, B-cell-depleted T cells, or T cells provided the cDNA or gDNA that made up the material.

Per germline, CDR1 KGHSH and CDR2 LQKENI. CDR3 size: 18 residues. J gave up 9 bases and V 2 bases, and 17 bases lay outside the gene matches. In the source study's methods: For nucleated cells, counts were estimated from reference gene primer amplification. This table comes from immunoSEQ multiplex PCR, and its TCRdb copy is limited to in-frame clones, with some not included. V, J and clone size are taken as reported in that table, and D and trimming were inferred from the DNA itself. This table has about 80,000 clones, around 83% appearing once. This sequence originates from a woman between 65 and 79 years old with acute or convalescent COVID-19. V usage is TRBV18 and J usage is TRBJ2-1; 9 bases align to TRBD2. The sample consisted of peripheral blood. The CDR3 sequence is CASSPAFIAGERTGEQFF. Written as DNA, the CDR3 is TGTGCCAGCTCACCAGCCTTTATAGCGGGAGAGAGAACGGGTGAGCAGTTCTTC. Full variable domain (missing parts from reference TRBV18 and TRBJ2-1): NAGVMQNPRHLVRRRGQEARLRCSPMKGHSHVYWYRQLPEEGLKFMVYLQKENIIDESGMPKERFSAEFPKEGPSILRIQQVVRGDSAAYFCASSPAFIAGERTGEQFFGPGTRLTVL.